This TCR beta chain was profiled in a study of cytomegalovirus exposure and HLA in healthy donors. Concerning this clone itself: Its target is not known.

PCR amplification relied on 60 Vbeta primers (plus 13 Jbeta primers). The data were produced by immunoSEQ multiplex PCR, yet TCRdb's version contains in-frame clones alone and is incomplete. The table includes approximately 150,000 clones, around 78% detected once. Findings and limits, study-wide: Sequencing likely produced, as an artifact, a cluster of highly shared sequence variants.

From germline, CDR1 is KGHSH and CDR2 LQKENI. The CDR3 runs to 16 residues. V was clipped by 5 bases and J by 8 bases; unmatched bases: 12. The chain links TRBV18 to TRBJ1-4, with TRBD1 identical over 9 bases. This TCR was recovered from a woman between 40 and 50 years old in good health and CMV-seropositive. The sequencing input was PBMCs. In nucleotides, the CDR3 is TGTGCCAGCTCATTAAACCCCGGGACAGGGAGAGAAAAACTGTTTTTT. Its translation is CASSLNPGTGREKLFF.